The 16 T cell receptor beta chains listed next were all sequenced from one sample in a study of blood T cell repertoires in COVID-19. Libraries were prepared by immunoSEQ multiplex PCR; TCRdb keeps only in-frame clonotypes and omits some of them. The table shows 50,000 to 60,000 clones, with more than 70% occurring only once. Input material: peripheral blood. The source of these receptors is a man in his 60s with active COVID-19.

J is TRBJ2-7 and V is TRBV5-4, with TRBD2 identical over 10 bases. Germline V gene data show CDR1 as SGHNT and CDR2 as YYREEE (reference sequence). With 0 bases clipped from V and 2 bases from J, the junction kept 11 bases outside the gene matches. CDR3 length: 18 amino acids. The CDR3 sequence is CASSLDRTSGGFPYEQYF. The CDR3 DNA reads TGTGCCAGCAGCTTGGATAGGACTAGCGGTGGCTTCCCCTACGAGCAGTACTTC.

The gene calls are TRBV18 and TRBJ1-1, with D perhaps matching TRBD1 (5 bases). This CDR3 region has 15 residues. Germline CDR1 is KGHSH and CDR2 is LQKENI. V was pared by 2 bases and J by 1 base, with 11 bases between. In DNA form, the CDR3 reads TGTGCCAGCTCACCAATTCAGGGTGAGAACACTGAAGCTTTCTTT. This encodes CASSPIQGENTEAFF.

This clone was picked up one time. CDR3 bases: TGTGCCATCAGTGAGGCCCGGACAGGCGGGGATGGCTACACCTTC. It encodes CAISEARTGGDGYTF. The V call is TRBV10-3, the J call TRBJ1-2, with TRBD1 matching 7 bases. The CDR3 spans 15 residues. V was pared by 2 bases and J by 6 bases, with 9 bases of the junction left unmatched. Germline CDR1 and CDR2: ENHRY and SYGVKD.

The rearrangement joins TRBV28 to TRBJ1-3; D is unclear. V lost 2 bases and J 4 bases, leaving 6 bases between the germline ends. Germline-derived CDR1 and CDR2 are MDHEN and SYDVKM. The CDR3 has 13 residues. In nucleotides, the CDR3 is TGTGCCAGCAGTTTAACGACAGGAAACACCATATATTTT. It is translated as CASSLTTGNTIYF.

The rearrangement uses TRBV19 and TRBJ2-3; D unresolved. Looked up from germline, CDR1 is LNHDA and CDR2 is SQIVND (reference sequence). Trimming stripped 3 bases from V and 4 bases from J, with 8 bases between. The CDR3 is 13 residues long. The CDR3 sequence: CASSIGFSDTQYF. CDR3 nucleotides: TGTGCCAGTAGTATCGGTTTCTCAGATACGCAGTATTTT.

This clone was observed once. The chain couples TRBV12-3 or TRBV12-4 to TRBJ2-7, with D unclear. The V end lost 4 bases, the J end lost 2 bases, and 3 bases lay between the germline ends. This CDR3 contains 11 residues. The CDR3 loop reads CASSSTYEQYF. CDR3 sequence (DNA): TGTGCCAGCAGTTCCACCTACGAGCAGTACTTC.

The chain links TRBV11-2 to TRBJ1-1; TRBD1 aligns across 7 bases. Losses at the gene ends were 3 bases for V and 3 bases for J; bases not matched to a gene: 7. The germline V gene encodes CDR1 SGHAT and CDR2 FQNNGV. The CDR3 is made up of 15 amino acids. The CDR3 bases are TGTGCCAGCAGCTTCACGGGGCAGGGGGACACTGAAGCTTTCTTT. Amino acids: CASSFTGQGDTEAFF.

The rearrangement links TRBV7-9 to TRBJ2-1; 8 positions match TRBD1. Germline V CDR1 and CDR2: SEHNR, FQNEAQ (reference sequence). The V and J ends lost 4 bases and 10 bases, in that order; junction bases with no gene match: 3. The CDR3 loop spans 12 amino acids. The CDR3 is CASSSQGEEQFF. DNA of the CDR3: TGTGCCAGCAGCTCACAGGGGGAAGAGCAGTTCTTC.

The chain combines TRBV5-6 with TRBJ1-4, with a tentative D call TRBD1 (6 bases). Germline CDR1 SGHDT, CDR2 YYEEEE. With 3 bases removed from V and 13 bases from J, the gap between germline ends came to 16 bases. The CDR3 spans 13 residues. The CDR3 DNA follows: TGTGCCAGCAGCTCCCTGACAGGTCAGGGACTGTTTTTT. It codes for CASSSLTGQGLFF.

The gene calls are TRBV10-3 and TRBJ2-1, with 11 bases matching TRBD2. The CDR3 runs to 12 residues. The V and J ends lost 11 bases and 5 bases, in that order; junction bases with no gene match: 2. From germline, CDR1 is ENHRY and CDR2 SYGVKD. The CDR3 loop reads CAVAGGDNEQFF. CDR3 DNA sequence: TGTGCCGTAGCGGGAGGGGACAATGAGCAGTTCTTC.

V and J are TRBV5-5 and TRBJ2-7, with D unclear. Trimming left V 3 bases short and J 4 bases short, with 14 bases between. Per the germline V gene, CDR1 is SGHKS and CDR2 is YYEKEE (reference sequence). The CDR3 sequence is 14 residues long. This CDR3 is CASSWALEAYEQYF. The CDR3 bases are TGTGCCAGCAGCTGGGCCCTTGAAGCTTACGAGCAGTACTTC.

The chain employs TRBV19 and TRBJ2-1; tentative D call: TRBD1 (5 bases). Germline CDR1 is LNHDA and CDR2 is SQIVND (reference sequence). The V end lost 5 bases, the J end lost 8 bases, and 16 bases lay between the germline ends. The CDR3 covers 14 residues. CDR3 coding DNA: TGTGCCAGTAGTCCTGGCCCCAGGGTCGATGAGCAGTTCTTC. It yields the protein CASSPGPRVDEQFF.

The V call is TRBV19, the J call TRBJ1-5; 7 nucleotides align to TRBD1. Germline V gene data show CDR1 as LNHDA and CDR2 as SQIVND (reference sequence). The CDR3 loop spans 16 amino acids. V gave up 6 bases and J gave up 4 bases; unmatched junction bases: 12. CDR3 DNA sequence: TGTGCCAGTAGCCCCGTGGCAGGGGGTGGAAATCAGCCCCAGCATTTT. Its translation: CASSPVAGGGNQPQHF.

The gene calls are TRBV27 and TRBJ1-1; possibly TRBD1 for D (5 bases). The CDR3 runs to 16 residues. Germline V CDR1 and CDR2: MNHEY, SMNVEV (reference sequence). The germline V and J ends were trimmed by 0 bases and 3 bases, with 14 bases remaining between them. CDR3 protein: CASSLSGGEGYTEAFF. CDR3 nucleotides: TGTGCCAGCAGTTTATCTGGAGGGGAAGGCTACACTGAAGCTTTCTTT.

The V and J genes are TRBV25-1 and TRBJ2-3, with 9 bases that match TRBD2. The length of the CDR3 is 16 residues. Trimming took 2 bases from V and 4 from J; bases not matched to a gene: 7. Germline V gene sequence: CDR1 MGHDK, CDR2 SYGVNS. This CDR3 reads CASSEGSGRFPDTQYF. CDR3 in DNA: TGTGCCAGCAGTGAAGGTAGCGGGAGATTCCCAGATACGCAGTATTTT.

This clone was counted a single time. V gene TRBV4-1 combines with J gene TRBJ2-1; D might be TRBD2 (5 bases). There are 15 residues in the CDR3. Germline CDR1 reads MGHRA; CDR2 reads YSYEKL. Trimming stripped 0 bases from V and 2 bases from J, with 8 bases between. CDR3 sequence: CASSQEGRAYNEQFF. In nucleotides, the CDR3 is TGCGCCAGCAGCCAAGAAGGGCGGGCCTACAATGAGCAGTTCTTC.